These T cell receptor beta chains were read from a single sample in a study of OX40 agonist ivuxolimab in advanced cancers. Here immunoSEQ multiplex PCR was the method, and the copy in TCRdb shows in-frame clones only, minus some. The sample consists of tens of thousands of clones, under 85% of them appearing once. This specimen consisted of CD4+ or CD8+ T cells sorted from blood, obtained in a trial of the OX40 agonist ivuxolimab. The receptors were gathered from an adult with an advanced solid tumor such as melanoma, head and neck, liver or kidney cancer. The conserved cysteine and the conserved F or W are not part of the CDR3 here.

j_call v_call cdr3_aa
TRBJ2-2 TRBV28 ASSLWTAMNTGELF
TRBJ1-2 TRBV2 ASSGSGTGIGYT
TRBJ1-2 TRBV11-1 ASSAQAFYGYT
TRBJ2-3 TRBV5-8 ASSSRPGAFTDTQY
TRBJ1-1 TRBV7-6 ASSETPDGNTEAF
TRBJ1-2 TRBV5-8 ASSIGTVYGYT
TRBJ2-3 TRBV5-1 ASSLMDRSTDTQY
TRBJ2-7 TRBV6-1 ASSYKTGQGNEQY
TRBJ1-2 TRBV28 ASSYTQGGRYGYT
TRBJ1-5 TRBV6-1 ASTAGGQPQH
TRBJ2-3 TRBV18 ASSPGTGSTDTQY
TRBJ1-6 TRBV2 ACGRGTGNSPLH
TRBJ2-1 TRBV6-4 ASSGRRQGTNNEQF
TRBJ1-1 TRBV5-1 ASSSTGLLEAF
TRBJ2-7 TRBV7-2 ASRKQRNSYEQY
TRBJ2-3 TRBV28 ASSPLGRGFTDTQY
TRBJ1-2 TRBV28 ASSTGQGAHGYT
TRBJ1-5 TRBV7-2 ASSPQWDSNQPQH
TRBJ1-5 TRBV2 ASRGLSNQPQH
TRBJ1-2 TRBV29-1 SGGDRDGYT
TRBJ1-4 TRBV18 ASSLPGQGEKLF
TRBJ1-4 TRBV19 ASSRGHGNEKLF
TRBJ2-3 TRBV7-2 ASSFSAGSTDTQY
TRBJ2-5 TRBV7-9 ASSLTAQQETQY
TRBJ1-2 TRBV6-4 ASSPGGSAGYT
TRBJ2-1 TRBV28 ASSSPGTGRNEQF
TRBJ1-3 TRBV11-1 ASRRTNSGNTIY
TRBJ2-2 TRBV28 ASSLGRGTGELF
TRBJ2-7 TRBV7-9 ASSLVASSGEQY
TRBJ1-1 TRBV27 ATSTLNTEAF
TRBJ2-4 TRBV23-1 ASSQGGGAKNIQY
TRBJ2-7 TRBV27 ASSFRSSYEQY
TRBJ1-5 TRBV19 ASSISGGINQPQH
TRBJ2-7 TRBV5-1 ASSVGQEVYEQY
TRBJ1-3 TRBV7-2 ASSLRGQGIASGNTIY
TRBJ1-1 TRBV11-2 ASSLFTGNTEAF
TRBJ2-7 TRBV2 ASSQTSGGYEQY
TRBJ2-1 TRBV19 ASSIQAGEWGEQF
TRBJ1-4 TRBV7-2 ASSLGRGEKLF
TRBJ1-2 TRBV28 ASSSQLREIYGYT
TRBJ2-1 TRBV27 ASSSWTRGSNEQF
TRBJ2-1 TRBV5-6 ASSSTRGLNEQF